This TCR beta chain was documented in a study of T cells expressing NK-cell markers (dated by TCRdb to the early 2020s). With regard to the full study: TCR beta-chain repertoires were profiled in sorted CD3+CD56+NKG2C+, CD3+CD56+NKG2C- and CD3+CD56-NKG2C+ T-cell subsets from several donors. Of the eight sequenced donors, seven were found to be HCMV-seropositive and one was found to be HCMV-seronegative. The study sequenced eight donors, all healthy volunteers chosen at random: three men and five women. Illumina HiSeq 2000/2500, MiSeq or NextSeq was used to sequence libraries as 2 x 150 bp reads. Study-wide conclusions, independent of this receptor: For 5 or 6 donors, the dominant CD3+CD56+NKG2C+ clonotypes were among the top 10 CD8+ clonotypes and accounted for about 1.0-7.5% of CD8+ T cells. Those dominant clonotypes were again the most abundant among CD3+CD56-NKG2C+ cells in a few donors, at roughly 28.3-60.1%. Whether the expanded NKG2C-expressing T cell clones were specific for HCMV antigens was left unclear.

TCRdb names Illumina HiSeq 2000 as the instrument used. 5'RACE template switching, by which a universal primer site and unique molecular identifiers were added, was used to make TCR beta cDNA libraries. Priming for cDNA synthesis came from the TCR beta constant segment, and two successive PCR amplification steps followed. On the study's bioinformatics: MIGEC was used to demultiplex reads and group reads by UMI, and MiTCR was used to assemble and quantify clonotypes. To exclude erroneous sequences, only TCR cDNA sequences supported by at least two reads were retained. The tcR package was used for downstream repertoire analysis, with clonotypes matched between fractions based on CDR3 nucleotide sequence plus V segment. Antigen specificity was annotated against VDJdb with VDJmatch, allowing one amino acid substitution in CDR3. TCRdb reprocessed the reads, so every CDR3 protein sequence counts as one entry and DNA is not shown. These V and J calls are TCRdb output, not the study's own analysis. This sample's table has entries for 150,000 or so distinct CDR3 sequences. 37% of the sample belongs to the ten largest clones.

As for this clonotype: This receptor's antigen is unknown.

A commercial ELISA kit detecting HCMV-specific IgG in serum was used to determine HCMV serostatus. Ficoll density gradient centrifugation was used to isolate peripheral blood mononuclear cells from blood. The TCR comes from a woman aged 45 to 65 in good health. Donor details come from another sample of the same person, matched by shared clones. Sequencing was performed on blood T cells: a sorted CD56 or NKG2C T cell subset, CD4+ or CD8+ T cells, or bulk PBMC T cells (not recorded which).

CDR3 sequence: CATSDQREPVYNEQFF. The chain joins TRBV24-1 to TRBJ2-1; TCRdb picks TRBD2, but there is no DNA to check that call. Per the germline V gene, KGHDR is the CDR1 and SFDVKD is the CDR2. The cysteine opens and the phenylalanine closes a CDR3 of 16 amino acids. Only the protein sequence is given.